This T cell receptor (beta chain) was retrieved from a study of type 1 regulatory T cells. Study-wide background: T-allo10 is an in vitro-generated, Tr1-enriched CD4 T cell product specific for alloantigen.

The germline V gene encodes CDR1 SEHNR and CDR2 FQNEAQ (reference sequence). The germline V and J ends were trimmed by 5 bases and 0 bases, with 10 bases remaining between them. This CDR3 is 14 amino acids long. With regard to this clonotype: The antigen is unknown.

Using its own MiXCR run on the reads, TCRdb lists one record per CDR3 protein. The table records about 65,000 distinct CDR3 sequences, nearly 50% of them present only once. Study results and limitations: Compared with non-Tr1 cells, Tr1 cells showed a narrower TCR repertoire.

The specimen sequenced was cultured non-Tr1 T cells, either the whole culture or a sorted T cell fraction (not recorded which). The TCR originated in a human donor in good health. This chain joins TRBV7-9 and TRBJ1-1; D ambiguous. This chain's CDR3 is CASSPGAVNTEAFF. The CDR3 DNA is TGTGCCAGCAGCCCGGGCGCAGTGAACACTGAAGCTTTCTTT.